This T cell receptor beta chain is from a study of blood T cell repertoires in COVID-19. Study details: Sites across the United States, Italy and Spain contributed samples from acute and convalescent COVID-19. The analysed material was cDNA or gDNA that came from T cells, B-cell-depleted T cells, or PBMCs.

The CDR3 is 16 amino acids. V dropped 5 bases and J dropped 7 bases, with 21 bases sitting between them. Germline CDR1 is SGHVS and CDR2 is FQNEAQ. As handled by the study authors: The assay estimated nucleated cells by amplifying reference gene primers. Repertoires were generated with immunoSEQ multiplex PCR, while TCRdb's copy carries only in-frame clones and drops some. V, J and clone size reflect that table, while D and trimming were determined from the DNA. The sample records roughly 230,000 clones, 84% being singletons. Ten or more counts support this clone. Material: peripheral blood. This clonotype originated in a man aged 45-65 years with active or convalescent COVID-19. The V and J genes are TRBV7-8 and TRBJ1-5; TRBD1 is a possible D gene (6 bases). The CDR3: CASSPVGGHIGQPQHF. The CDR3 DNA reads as TGTGCCAGCAGCCCGGTGGGGGGGCACATAGGACAGCCCCAGCATTTT. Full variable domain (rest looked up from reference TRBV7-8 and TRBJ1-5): GAGVSQSPRYKVAKRGQDVALRCDPISGHVSLFWYQQALGQGPEFLTYFQNEAQLDKSGLPSDRFFAERPEGSVSTLKIQRTQQEDSAVYLCASSPVGGHIGQPQHFGDGTRLSIL.